This TCR beta chain was profiled in a study of cytomegalovirus exposure and HLA in healthy donors. Looking at the study overall: In a later analysis, it was reported that the approximately 120 validation repertoires had been produced on the same platform as the roughly 610 repertoires belonging to the first cohort. The study, taken as a whole, reports: Reports credit the classifier with highly specific, highly sensitive diagnosis of cytomegalovirus status. TCR beta chains numbering some 160 were designated cytomegalovirus-associated. Within the 100 to 150 validation repertoires, first-cohort TCR clusters tended to co-occur, according to a later analysis.

Method: immunoSEQ multiplex PCR; TCRdb's copy keeps in-frame clones and lacks some. The table has about 190,000 clones, 65% to 85% seen once. On this clone: What it binds is unknown.

In germline, CDR1 is SEHNR, CDR2 FQNEAQ (reference sequence). The V end was cut by 5 bases, the J end by 1 base, with 17 bases between. CDR3 length equals 16 residues. The TCR comes from a woman under 30 in good health and CMV-seropositive. The J gene is TRBJ1-1, the V gene TRBV7-9, with D perhaps matching TRBD1 (5 bases). What was sequenced was PBMCs. The CDR3 DNA reads as TGTGCCAGCAGCCCCTCGACACAGGTGAGGAACACTGAAGCTTTCTTT. It is translated as CASSPSTQVRNTEAFF.